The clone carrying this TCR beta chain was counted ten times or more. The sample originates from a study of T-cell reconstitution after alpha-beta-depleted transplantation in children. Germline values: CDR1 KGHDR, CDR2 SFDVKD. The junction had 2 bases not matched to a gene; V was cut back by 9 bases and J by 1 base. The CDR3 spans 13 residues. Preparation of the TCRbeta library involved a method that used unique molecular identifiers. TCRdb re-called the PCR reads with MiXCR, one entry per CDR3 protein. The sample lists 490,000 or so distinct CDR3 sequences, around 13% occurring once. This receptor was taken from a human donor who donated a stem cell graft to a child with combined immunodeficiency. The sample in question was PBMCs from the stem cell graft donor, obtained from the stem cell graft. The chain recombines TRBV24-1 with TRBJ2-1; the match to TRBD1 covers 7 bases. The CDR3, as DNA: TGTGCCACCCGGGACAGATCCTACAATGAGCAGTTCTTC. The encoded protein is CATRDRSYNEQFF.